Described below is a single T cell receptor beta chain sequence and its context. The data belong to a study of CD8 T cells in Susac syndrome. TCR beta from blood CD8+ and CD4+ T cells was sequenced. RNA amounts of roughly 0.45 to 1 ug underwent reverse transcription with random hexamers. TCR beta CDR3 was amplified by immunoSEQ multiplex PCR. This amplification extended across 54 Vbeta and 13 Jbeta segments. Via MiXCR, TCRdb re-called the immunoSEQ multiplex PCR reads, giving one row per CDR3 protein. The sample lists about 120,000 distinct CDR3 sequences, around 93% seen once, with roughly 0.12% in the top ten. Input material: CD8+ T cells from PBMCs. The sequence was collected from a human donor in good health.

The CDR3 DNA reads as TGTGCCAGCAGCGTATCCGGGACAGGGAGCAATCAGCCCCAGCATTTT. Translated, it gives CASSVSGTGSNQPQHF. This sequence joins TRBV5-4 and TRBJ1-5, with 9 bases lining up with TRBD1. Germline V CDR1 and CDR2: SGHNT, YYREEE (reference sequence). After removal of 4 bases from V and 1 base from J, the junction contained 6 bases not matched to a gene. The CDR3 is 16 amino acids.